In its sample, the clone carrying this T cell receptor beta chain was seen many times. Its antigen is currently unknown. Genomic DNA, the template, was used for profiling of the TCR beta VDJ and CDR3. Via MiXCR, TCRdb re-called the reads, giving one row per CDR3 protein. Among hundreds of thousands of distinct CDR3 sequences listed, just under 70% were seen once. This sample was included in a study of CD8+CD57+ T cells in acquired aplastic anemia. As for the study in general: The mean DNA yield obtained from sorted CD4+ and CD8+ cells came to around 3 ug. CD4+ reads averaged around 10 million in healthy donors.

Study conclusions and caveats: A set of about 30 CD8+ CDR3 sequences was shared between patients and controls, and these sequences appeared highly expressed in patients. Researchers reported that CD8+ Simpson's diversity was not significantly different in patients versus controls.

Losses at the gene ends were 2 bases for V and 4 bases for J; bases not matched to a gene: 4. Germline lookup yields CDR1 SGHTS and CDR2 YDEGEE. This CDR3 region has 15 residues. This chain uses TRBV5-8 with TRBJ2-3, with 10 positions matching TRBD2. What was sequenced was sorted CD4+, CD8+, or CD8+CD57+ T cells (not recorded which) from PBMCs. This sequence was found in a human donor in good health, serving as a control. The CDR3 DNA follows: TGTGCCAGCAGCTTAGCTAGCGGGGGCGCAGATACGCAGTATTTT. This gives the protein CASSLASGGADTQYF.